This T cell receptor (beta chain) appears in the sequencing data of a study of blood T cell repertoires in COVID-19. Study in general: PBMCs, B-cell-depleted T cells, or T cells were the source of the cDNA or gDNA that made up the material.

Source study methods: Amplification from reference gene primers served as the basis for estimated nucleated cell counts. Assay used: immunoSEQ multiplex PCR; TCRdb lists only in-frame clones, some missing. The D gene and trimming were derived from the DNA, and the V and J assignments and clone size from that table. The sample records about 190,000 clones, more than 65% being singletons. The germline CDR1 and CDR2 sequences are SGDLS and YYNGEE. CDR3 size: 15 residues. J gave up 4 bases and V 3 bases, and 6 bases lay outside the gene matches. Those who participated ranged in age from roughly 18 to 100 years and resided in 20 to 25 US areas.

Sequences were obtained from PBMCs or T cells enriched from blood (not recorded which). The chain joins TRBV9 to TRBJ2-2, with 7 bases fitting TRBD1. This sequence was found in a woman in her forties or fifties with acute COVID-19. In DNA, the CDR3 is TGTGCCAGCAGCGGACAGGGCTGGAGCACCGGGGAGCTGTTTTTT. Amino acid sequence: CASSGQGWSTGELFF.